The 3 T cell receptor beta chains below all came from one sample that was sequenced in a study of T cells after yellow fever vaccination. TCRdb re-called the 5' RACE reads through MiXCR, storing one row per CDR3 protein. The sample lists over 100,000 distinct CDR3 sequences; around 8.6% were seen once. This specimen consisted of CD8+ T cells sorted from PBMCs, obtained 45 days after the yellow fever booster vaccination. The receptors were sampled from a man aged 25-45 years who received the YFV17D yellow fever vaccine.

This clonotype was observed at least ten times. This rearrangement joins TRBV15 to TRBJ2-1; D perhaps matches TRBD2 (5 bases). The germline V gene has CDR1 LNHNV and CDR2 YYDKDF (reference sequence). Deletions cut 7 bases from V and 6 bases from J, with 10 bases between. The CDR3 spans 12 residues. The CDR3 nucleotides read TGTGCCACCATGAGGGATCCCAATGAGCAGTTCTTC. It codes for CATMRDPNEQFF.

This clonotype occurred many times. CDR3 nucleotides: TGCGCCAGCACCCAGACTACCTCCTACAATGAGCAGTTCTTC. This translates into CASTQTTSYNEQFF. The V call is TRBV5-1, the J call TRBJ2-1; D is perhaps TRBD2 (5 bases). Germline V gene lookup returns CDR1 SGHRS and CDR2 YFSETQ. This CDR3 is 14 amino acids long. Trimming removed 6 bases at V and 0 bases at J, with 10 bases between.

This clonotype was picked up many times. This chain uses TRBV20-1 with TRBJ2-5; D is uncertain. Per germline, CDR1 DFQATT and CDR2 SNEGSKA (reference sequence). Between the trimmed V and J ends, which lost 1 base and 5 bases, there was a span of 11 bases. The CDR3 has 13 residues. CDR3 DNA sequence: TGCAGTGCTAGAGGGTCGGTGGGCGAGACCCAGTACTTC. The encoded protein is CSARGSVGETQYF.